Sequencing of this T cell receptor beta chain was carried out in a study of T cells in localized non-small cell lung cancer. Using immunoSEQ multiplex PCR, the repertoire was profiled, and TCRdb retains in-frame clones only, with some absent. The repertoire includes approximately 31,000 clones, roughly 87% of them detected once, and less than 20% sits in the top ten. Study conclusions and caveats: There was higher T cell clonality in uninvolved adjacent lung than in tumor, and it was highest there. Blood T cell density predicted longer survival; adjacent-lung clonality, shorter.

Comment on this clone: Its antigen is as yet unknown.

Per germline, CDR1 SGHTA and CDR2 FQGTGA. Between the trimmed V and J ends, which lost 4 bases and 2 bases, there was a span of 8 bases. CDR3 size: 13 residues. The chain is built from TRBV7-3 and TRBJ2-5; D gene unclear. The sequencing used peripheral blood mononuclear cells, collected before any cancer treatment. This sequence was found in a man aged 40 to 75 with stage III lung adenocarcinoma. Written as DNA, the CDR3 is TGTGCCAGCAGCTGGGCACGGCAAGAGACCCAGTACTTC. Translating gives CASSWARQETQYF.